This T cell receptor (beta chain) was observed in a study of blood T cell repertoires in COVID-19. About the research overall: Acute-phase and convalescent COVID-19 samples originated in the United States, Italy and Spain. T cells, B-cell-depleted T cells, or PBMCs supplied cDNA or gDNA.

As processed by the authors: Cell counts per sample came from amplifying reference gene primers. Libraries were prepared by immunoSEQ multiplex PCR; TCRdb keeps only in-frame clonotypes and omits some of them. From that table come the V and J calls and clone size; the DNA was used to work out D and trimming. The profile shows a few hundred thousand clones, approximately 90% of them singletons. In Seattle, patients joined the study during active infection and were tracked longitudinally. This CDR3 has 14 residues. Germline CDR1 is LGHDT and CDR2 is YNNKEL (reference sequence). V trimming: 6 bases; J trimming: 5 bases; junction bases outside the gene matches: 4.

The specimen sequenced was peripheral blood. The chain employs TRBV3-1 (or the pseudogene TRBV3-2) and TRBJ2-1, with 10 bases lining up with TRBD1. The TCR comes from a man aged 50 or older with COVID-19, enrolled during active disease. The DNA for the CDR3 is TGTGCCAGCAGACGGACAGGGGGAAACAATGAGCAGTTCTTC. Translated: CASRRTGGNNEQFF.